A single sample gave rise to the 24 T cell receptor beta chains below, sequenced in a study of neurological immune-mediated disorders. Each CDR3 protein is one row after TCRdb ran MiXCR on the 5' RACE reads. Of about 66,000 distinct CDR3 sequences in the sample, about 4% were seen once. The sequenced sample consisted of PBMCs. The source is a man under 40 with multiple sclerosis.

Ten or more counts support this clonotype. V usage is TRBV15 and J usage is TRBJ1-4; D is uncertain. Germline CDR1 reads LNHNV; CDR2 reads YYDKDF (reference sequence). CDR3 length equals 15 residues. Trimming pared 4 bases from V and 3 bases from J, leaving 12 bases between. The CDR3, as DNA: TGTGCCACCAGCAACCGTCGGGTGGCTAATGAAAAACTGTTTTTT. Protein: CATSNRRVANEKLFF.

The table lists this clonotype with many counts. The chain recombines TRBV12-3 or TRBV12-4 with TRBJ1-1; D remains unclear. Trimming removed 5 bases at V and 3 bases at J, with 13 bases between. CDR3 size: 14 residues. The CDR3 here is CASSPIGIYTEAFF. The CDR3 DNA reads as TGTGCCAGCAGTCCTATAGGGATATACACTGAAGCTTTCTTT.

Details on this clonotype: This may arise from a read error, as a much more abundant clone is one base away. V is TRBV5-1 and J is TRBJ1-2, with D unresolved. The V gene's germline CDR1 is SGHRS and CDR2 YFSETQ. V gave up 2 bases and J gave up 4 bases, with 9 bases separating them. The CDR3 has 13 residues. The CDR3, as DNA: TGCGCCAGCAGCTTCGAAGGTCCCTATGGCTACACCTTC. Encoded protein: CASSFEGPYGYTF.

This clonotype was detected ten times or more. The rearrangement joins TRBV5-6 to TRBJ2-7, with D perhaps matching TRBD1 (6 bases). CDR1 and CDR2 from the germline V gene are SGHDT and YYEEEE. The CDR3 spans 18 residues. V lost 0 bases, J lost 2 bases, and 21 bases lay in between. The CDR3 DNA reads TGTGCCAGCAGCTTGGAATACGGGACACCACCCCTTACCTACGAGCAGTACTTC. Translated: CASSLEYGTPPLTYEQYF.

This clonotype was counted ten times or more. The chain is built from TRBV7-9 and TRBJ1-5; 8 bases agree with TRBD1. This CDR3 is built from 14 residues. V was clipped by 1 base and J by 5 bases; unmatched bases: 1. Germline V CDR1 and CDR2: SEHNR, FQNEAQ (reference sequence). The CDR3 sequence is CASSLGQGHQPQHF. The CDR3 nucleotides are TGTGCCAGCAGCTTAGGACAGGGGCATCAGCCCCAGCATTTT.

This clonotype has ten or more counts. The rearrangement links TRBV7-2 to TRBJ2-2; the D gene could be TRBD1 or TRBD2 (5 bases each). With 4 bases removed from V and 6 bases from J, the gap between germline ends came to 9 bases. The CDR3 sequence is 13 residues long. The germline CDR1 and CDR2 sequences are SGHTA and FQGNSA. For the CDR3, the DNA is TGTGCCAGCAGCTCCAGGGACGCCGGGGAGCTGTTTTTT. Translated: CASSSRDAGELFF. Full variable domain (remainder filled in from reference TRBV7-2 and TRBJ2-2): GAGVSQSPSNKVTEKGKDVELRCDPISGHTALYWYRQSLGQGLEFLIYFQGNSAPDKSGLPSDRFSAERTGGSVSTLTIQRTQQEDSAVYLCASSSRDAGELFFGEGSRLTVL.

This clonotype was detected many times. V usage is TRBV10-3 and J usage is TRBJ2-1; 13 positions match TRBD2. CDR1 and CDR2 from the germline V gene are ENHRY and SYGVKD. The CDR3 sequence is 15 residues long. Trimming removed 6 bases from V and 5 bases from J; junction bases left unmatched: 4. CDR3 coding DNA: TGTGCCATCAGCCAACTAGCGGGGGGGGACAATGAGCAGTTCTTC. This encodes CAISQLAGGDNEQFF.

Ten or more counts support this clonotype. J is TRBJ2-3 and V is TRBV20-1; D possibly uses TRBD1 or TRBD2 (6 bases each). Germline CDR1 is DFQATT and CDR2 is SNEGSKA (reference sequence). Trimming removed 6 bases at V and 3 bases at J, with 13 bases between. CDR3 length: 13 amino acids. This CDR3 is CSAAIGGTDTQYF. Written as DNA, the CDR3 is TGCAGTGCCGCGATAGGGGGGACAGATACGCAGTATTTT.

This clonotype was seen ten or more times. The chain recombines TRBV6-6 with TRBJ1-5; D possibly corresponds to TRBD1 (5 bases). CDR3 length equals 15 residues. Germline V gives CDR1 MNHNY, CDR2 SVGAGI (reference sequence). The germline V and J ends were trimmed by 2 bases and 1 base, with 9 bases remaining between them. The CDR3 is CASSYQGDSNQPQHF. CDR3 nucleotide sequence: TGTGCCAGCAGTTACCAAGGGGACAGCAATCAGCCCCAGCATTTT.

This clonotype was counted ten times or more. DNA for the CDR3: TGCAGCGTTGTGCTGATTGGGGATACGCAGTATTTT. As protein: CSVVLIGDTQYF. The chain uses TRBV29-1 and TRBJ2-3; no firm D call. Trimming stripped 4 bases from V and 6 bases from J, with 11 bases between. Germline CDR1 SQVTM, CDR2 ANQGSEA. CDR3 length equals 12 residues.

This clonotype was counted at least ten times. The J gene is TRBJ2-6, the V gene TRBV6-5; D may be TRBD2 (6 bases). The CDR3 extends over 15 amino acids. The ends were cut back, 2 bases at V and 4 bases at J, with 9 bases in the middle. Germline V gives CDR1 MNHEY, CDR2 SVGAGI. This CDR3 reads CASSYGAGGANVLTF. CDR3 nucleotides: TGTGCCAGCAGTTACGGGGCGGGGGGGGCCAACGTCCTGACTTTC.

This clonotype appeared many times. The chain has TRBV20-1 and TRBJ2-5; 10 positions agree with TRBD2. This CDR3 has 15 amino acids. CDR1 is DFQATT, CDR2 SNEGSKA, per germline (reference sequence). With V trimmed by 3 bases and J by 5 bases, 9 bases remained unmatched. This CDR3 is CSARASGGAGETQYF. DNA for the CDR3: TGCAGTGCTAGGGCCAGCGGGGGGGCCGGGGAGACCCAGTACTTC.

The sample holds many counts of this clonotype. This chain's CDR3 is CASQGRDPEQYF. CDR3 DNA: TGTGCCAGCCAAGGAAGGGATCCCGAGCAGTACTTC. V is TRBV27 and J is TRBJ2-7; unclear D gene. Trimming left V 8 bases short and J 6 bases short, with 14 bases between. Germline values: CDR1 MNHEY, CDR2 SMNVEV (reference sequence). The CDR3 length is 12 residues.

To note about this clonotype: One end of the junction varies from germline; a read error may be responsible. The chain carries TRBV5-1 and TRBJ2-7, with D perhaps TRBD1 or TRBD2 (5 bases each). Germline CDR1 reads SGHRS; CDR2 reads YFSETQ. This CDR3 contains 15 residues. CDR3: CASRRGYDLSYEQYF. CDR3 coding DNA: TGCGCCAGCAGGAGGGGCTACGACCTCTCCTACGAGCAGTATTTC. Looking up the rest from reference TRBV5-1 and TRBJ2-7 gives the full variable domain: KAGVTQTPRYLIKTRGQQVTLSCSPISGHRSVSWYQQTPGQGLQFLFEYFSETQRNKGNFPGRFSGRQFSNSRSEMNVSTLELGDSALYLCASRRGYDLSYEQYFGPGTRLTVT.

The table lists this clonotype with a few counts. Just one base apart from a much larger clone, this may be a read error. The rearrangement uses TRBV29-1 and TRBJ2-1; maybe TRBD1 (7 bases). CDR1 is SQVTM and CDR2 is ANQGSEA in the germline V gene. V gave up 7 bases and J gave up 4 bases, with 17 bases separating them. The CDR3 is 14 amino acids. The CDR3: CSGSRGAMYNEQFF. CDR3 nucleotide sequence: TGCAGCGGTAGCAGGGGGGCGATGTACAATGAGCAGTTCTTC.

This clonotype was seen at least ten times. The chain links TRBV27 to TRBJ2-3, with 7 bases that match TRBD2. This CDR3 has 15 residues. J lost 2 bases, V lost 4 bases, and 6 bases had no gene match. Germline V gene lookup returns CDR1 MNHEY and CDR2 SMNVEV (reference sequence). The CDR3 DNA follows: TGTGCCAGCAGTTCCCTCGGGGGGACCACAGATACGCAGTATTTT. This translates into CASSSLGGTTDTQYF.

There are many counts of this clonotype. V and J are TRBV7-9 and TRBJ2-5; 7 bases are shared with TRBD2. The CDR3 runs 16 residues. V lost 6 bases and J lost 0; bases outside the gene matches: 10. Germline CDR1 SEHNR, CDR2 FQNEAQ (reference sequence). This CDR3 is CASSATSLAYQETQYF. The CDR3, as DNA: TGTGCCAGCAGTGCGACTAGCTTAGCCTACCAAGAGACCCAGTACTTC.

The sample holds many counts of this clonotype. The rearrangement joins TRBV7-9 to TRBJ1-2; 8 nucleotides line up with TRBD1. Unmatched junction bases numbered 8, after V lost 4 bases and J lost 1 base. The V gene's germline CDR1 is SEHNR and CDR2 FQNEAQ (reference sequence). This CDR3 is 16 amino acids long. In DNA form, the CDR3 reads TGTGCCAGCAGCTCCCTCCGGACAGGGAATAACTATGGCTACACCTTC. This sequence encodes CASSSLRTGNNYGYTF.

This clonotype showed up many times. The genes are TRBV10-3 and TRBJ1-2; D is undetermined. CDR3 length: 13 residues. V was clipped by 4 bases and J by 0 bases, with 6 bases between them. Looked up from germline, CDR1 is ENHRY and CDR2 is SYGVKD. CDR3 sequence: CAISVQSNYGYTF. CDR3 bases: TGTGCCATCAGTGTGCAGTCTAACTATGGCTACACCTTC.

In this sample, this clonotype turned up many times. This chain links TRBV27 with TRBJ2-6; D unresolved. Germline V gene lookup returns CDR1 MNHEY and CDR2 SMNVEV (reference sequence). This CDR3 comprises 15 residues. Trimming pared 2 bases from V and 0 bases from J, leaving 5 bases between. The CDR3 region has the DNA TGTGCCAGCAGTTTAGGTGTCTCTGGGGCCAACGTCCTGACTTTC. Amino acids: CASSLGVSGANVLTF.

This clonotype was counted many times. V usage is TRBV10-3 and J usage is TRBJ2-3, with D possibly being TRBD2 (6 bases). Per the germline V gene, CDR1 is ENHRY and CDR2 is SYGVKD. V dropped 4 bases and J dropped 6 bases, with 14 bases sitting between them. This CDR3 region has 14 residues. CDR3: CAISGGEWSDTQYF. In DNA, the CDR3 is TGTGCCATCAGTGGGGGGGAATGGTCGGATACGCAGTATTTT.

This clonotype appeared a few times. This rearrangement joins TRBV5-1 to TRBJ1-1; no definite D call. The CDR3 runs 15 residues. V lost 0 bases to trimming and J lost 0 bases, with 9 bases between them. The germline V gene has CDR1 SGHRS and CDR2 YFSETQ. The CDR3 protein is CASSLGAQMNTEAFF. CDR3 nucleotide sequence: TGCGCCAGCAGCTTGGGGGCACAAATGAACACTGAAGCTTTCTTT.

In its sample, this clonotype was seen many times. Sequence at one end of the junction differs from germline and may be a read error. The gene calls are TRBV29-1 and TRBJ1-5; 9 bases are a match to TRBD1. The CDR3 is 14 residues long. Germline values: CDR1 SQVTM, CDR2 ANQGSEA. DNA for the CDR3: TGCAGCGTGAAGGAGGGACAGGGTGATCAGCCCCAGAATTTT. This sequence encodes CSVKEGQGDQPQNF. Variable domain in full (rest from reference TRBV29-1 and TRBJ1-5): SAVISQKPSRDICQRGTSLTIQCQVDSQVTMMFWYRQQPGQSLTLIATANQGSEATYESGFVIDKFPISRPNLTFSTLTVSNMSPEDSSIYLCSVKEGQGDQPQNFGDGTRLSIL.

This clonotype came up many times. A much larger clone differs from this one at a single base, so this may be a read error. The chain links TRBV20-1 to TRBJ1-1; no reliable D call. Trimming shortened V by 8 bases and J by 4 bases, and 14 bases separated the two germline ends. Germline-derived CDR1 and CDR2 are DFQATT and SNEGSKA (reference sequence). The CDR3 extends over 12 amino acids. The CDR3 loop is CSTLKGATEAFF. In nucleotides, the CDR3 is TGCAGTACCCTAAAGGGCGCCACTGAAGCTTTCTTT.